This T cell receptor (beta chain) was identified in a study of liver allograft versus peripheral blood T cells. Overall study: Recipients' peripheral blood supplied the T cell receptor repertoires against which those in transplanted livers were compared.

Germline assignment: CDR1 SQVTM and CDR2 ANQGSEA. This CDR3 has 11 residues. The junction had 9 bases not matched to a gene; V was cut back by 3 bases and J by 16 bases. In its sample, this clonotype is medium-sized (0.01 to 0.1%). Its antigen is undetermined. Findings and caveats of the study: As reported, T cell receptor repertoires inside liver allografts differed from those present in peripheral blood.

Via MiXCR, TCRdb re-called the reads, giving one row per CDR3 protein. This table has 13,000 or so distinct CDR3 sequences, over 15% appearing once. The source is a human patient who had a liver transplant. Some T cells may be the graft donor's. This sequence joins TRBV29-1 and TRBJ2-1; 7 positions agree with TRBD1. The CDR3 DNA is TGCAGCGTTGACCCCGGGACAGAGACCTTCTTC. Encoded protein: CSVDPGTETFF.